These 21 T cell receptor beta chains were sequenced from one sample in a study of OX40 agonist ivuxolimab in advanced cancers. Libraries were constructed by the immunoSEQ multiplex PCR assay. TCRdb retrieved this table from immuneACCESS and kept in-frame rearrangements only. Not all clones are present; in checked studies, unresolved V genes account for under half, and no reason is known for the remainder. The sample table holds roughly 64,000 clones, of which approximately 90% were seen once. Together, the top ten hold around 0.8% of the sample. The specimen was CD4+ or CD8+ T cells sorted from blood, collected in a trial of the OX40 agonist ivuxolimab. Source of these receptors: an adult with an advanced solid tumor such as melanoma, head and neck, liver or kidney cancer.

The chain uses TRBV28 and TRBJ2-5; weak D call: TRBD2 (6 bases). CDR3 length equals 14 residues. Germline V gene data show CDR1 as MDHEN and CDR2 as SYDVKM. Trimming took 2 bases from V and 4 from J, leaving 11 bases between them. The CDR3 region is CASSLPLGGETQYF. The CDR3 region has the DNA TGTGCCAGCAGTTTACCACTGGGGGGAGAGACCCAGTACTTC.

The chain couples TRBV27 to TRBJ2-7, with D possibly matching TRBD2 (5 bases). CDR1 MNHEY and CDR2 SMNVEV come from the germline V gene (reference sequence). The CDR3 consists of 13 residues. V shed 3 bases and J shed 6 bases, with 12 bases lying between them. CDR3 in DNA: TGTGCCAGCAGTTTCTCCCGTGCGGGCGAGCAGTACTTC. Translation gives CASSFSRAGEQYF.

This clone has just a few counts. This chain uses TRBV2 with TRBJ2-3; 9 bases are a match to TRBD2. With V trimmed by 6 bases and J by 3 bases, 4 bases remained unmatched. Germline CDR1 SNHLY, CDR2 FYNNEI. This CDR3 has 14 residues. CDR3 nucleotide sequence: TGTGCCAGCAGGGTAGCGGGAGTTACAGATACGCAGTATTTT. This translates into CASRVAGVTDTQYF.

The DNA of the CDR3 is TGCGCCAGCAGCCAAGGGGGTAGCGGAAAGCCCTACAATGAGCAGTTCTTC. It encodes CASSQGGSGKPYNEQFF. The chain has TRBV4-1 and TRBJ2-1, with D perhaps TRBD2 (6 bases). The CDR3 runs 17 residues. V gave up 1 base and J gave up 2 bases, with 15 bases separating them. From germline, CDR1 is MGHRA and CDR2 YSYEKL.

This clone was seen once. In nucleotides, the CDR3 is TGTGCCAGCAGCAAGGACAGGGTTAATGAAAAACTGTTTTTT. Translation gives CASSKDRVNEKLFF. The chain carries TRBV11-2 and TRBJ1-4; TRBD1 agrees at 8 bases. CDR1 is SGHAT, CDR2 FQNNGV, per germline. The CDR3 contains 14 residues. Losses at the gene ends were 5 bases for V and 4 bases for J; bases not matched to a gene: 3.

The chain couples TRBV6-4 to TRBJ2-2; D gene uncertain. V lost 0 bases to trimming and J lost 5 bases, with 10 bases between them. CDR3 length: 15 amino acids. Germline V CDR1 and CDR2: MRHNA, SNTAGT. The CDR3, as DNA: TGTGCCAGCAGTGACTCGGCCGCCGGTACCGGGGAGCTGTTTTTT. It codes for CASSDSAAGTGELFF.

The chain links TRBV7-9 to TRBJ1-2; no clear D. Trimming left V 1 base short and J 6 bases short, with 9 bases between. The CDR3 is 13 residues long. Germline V lookup: CDR1 SEHNR, CDR2 FQNEAQ (reference sequence). The CDR3 is CASSLGLEDGYTF. As DNA, the CDR3 is TGTGCCAGCAGCTTAGGACTCGAGGATGGCTACACCTTC.

The CDR3: CASSFNLNQPQHF. CDR3 nucleotide sequence: TGTGCCAGCAGTTTCAACCTCAATCAGCCCCAGCATTTT. The chain has TRBV28 and TRBJ1-5; D is uncertain. This CDR3 has 13 amino acids. V was cut by 3 bases and J by 3 bases, with 6 bases left in between. Germline CDR1 is MDHEN and CDR2 is SYDVKM.

The CDR3 sequence: CASTGQSYEQYF. CDR3 coding DNA: TGTGCCAGCACTGGACAGTCCTACGAGCAGTACTTC. The chain combines TRBV6-5 with TRBJ2-7, with D perhaps matching TRBD1 (6 bases). Trimming left V 7 bases short and J 1 base short, with 8 bases between. Germline V gene lookup returns CDR1 MNHEY and CDR2 SVGAGI. The CDR3 consists of 12 residues.

This sequence joins TRBV5-1 and TRBJ1-1, with D possibly TRBD1 on 5 matching bases. The CDR3 sequence is 15 residues long. Trimming stripped 6 bases from V and 4 bases from J, with 19 bases between. Germline assignment: CDR1 SGHRS and CDR2 YFSETQ. CDR3 sequence reads: CASTLTAGLGTEAFF. DNA for the CDR3: TGCGCCAGCACCCTCACGGCGGGGCTGGGCACTGAAGCTTTCTTT.

CDR3 coding DNA: TGTGCCAGCAGCCCGAACACCGGGGAGCTGTTTTTT. Translating gives CASSPNTGELFF. This chain connects TRBV9 to TRBJ2-2; the D is unclear. The V gene's germline CDR1 is SGDLS and CDR2 YYNGEE. Trimming took off 4 bases at V and 0 bases at J, with 1 base between the two ends. CDR3 length: 12 amino acids.

The chain employs TRBV30 and TRBJ2-1, with a tentative D call TRBD2 (6 bases). The V end was cut by 7 bases, the J end by 9 bases, with 10 bases between. The CDR3 totals 10 residues. The germline V gene has CDR1 GTSNPN and CDR2 SVGIG (reference sequence). The DNA of the CDR3 is TGTGCCTCGCCGGGAGTTGAGCAGTTCTTC. Protein: CASPGVEQFF.

The chain employs TRBV9 and TRBJ2-3, with D possibly matching TRBD1 (6 bases). The length of the CDR3 is 13 residues. The V gene lost 6 bases and the J gene lost 0 bases, with 8 bases spanning the gap. Germline V gene lookup returns CDR1 SGDLS and CDR2 YYNGEE. The CDR3 region is CASTRGSTDTQYF. The CDR3 nucleotides read TGTGCCAGCACGAGGGGGAGCACAGATACGCAGTATTTT.

V gene TRBV9 combines with J gene TRBJ2-1, with D tentatively TRBD1 (6 bases). V gave up 0 bases and J gave up 2 bases, with 9 bases separating them. Germline CDR1 SGDLS, CDR2 YYNGEE. The CDR3 is 15 amino acids. The CDR3 DNA reads as TGTGCCAGCAGCGTAGGGGGACATGCCTACAATGAGCAGTTCTTC. It yields the protein CASSVGGHAYNEQFF.

The genes are TRBV5-4 and TRBJ2-5; D not resolved. Trimming shortened V by 4 bases and J by 2 bases, and 3 bases separated the two germline ends. This CDR3 region has 11 residues. Germline V lookup: CDR1 SGHNT, CDR2 YYREEE (reference sequence). DNA of the CDR3: TGTGCCAGCAGCATACAAGAGACCCAGTACTTC. Protein product: CASSIQETQYF.

The J gene is TRBJ1-1, the V gene TRBV30; D gene uncertain. V was trimmed by 3 bases and J by 1 base, leaving 9 bases between them. Germline loops: CDR1 GTSNPN, CDR2 SVGIG (reference sequence). The CDR3 has 13 amino acids. The CDR3 is CAWRAHENTEAFF. CDR3 coding DNA: TGTGCCTGGAGAGCGCATGAGAACACTGAAGCTTTCTTT.

The chain uses TRBV6-1 and TRBJ1-1, with D maybe TRBD1 (6 bases). V shed 5 bases and J shed 4 bases, with 17 bases lying between them. CDR1 is MNHNS and CDR2 is SASEGT in the germline V gene. This CDR3 is 15 amino acids long. The CDR3: CASSSQAGVTTEAFF. The CDR3 coding sequence is TGTGCCAGCAGTTCTCAGGCAGGGGTAACCACTGAAGCTTTCTTT.

The chain recombines TRBV5-1 with TRBJ2-5; tentatively, D is TRBD2 (5 bases). Per germline, CDR1 SGHRS and CDR2 YFSETQ. This CDR3 comprises 15 residues. Trimming took off 3 bases at V and 1 base at J, with 13 bases between the two ends. CDR3 sequence reads: CASSWTGQIQETQYF. CDR3 DNA sequence: TGCGCCAGCAGCTGGACTGGGCAGATCCAAGAGACCCAGTACTTC. The variable domain in full, completed from reference TRBV5-1 and TRBJ2-5, reads KAGVTQTPRYLIKTRGQQVTLSCSPISGHRSVSWYQQTPGQGLQFLFEYFSETQRNKGNFPGRFSGRQFSNSRSEMNVSTLELGDSALYLCASSWTGQIQETQYFGPGTRLLVL.

This chain joins TRBV6-1 and TRBJ2-3; D possibly matches TRBD1 or TRBD2 (5 bases each). Looked up from germline, CDR1 is MNHNS and CDR2 is SASEGT. V lost 11 bases and J 4 bases, leaving 10 bases between the germline ends. The CDR3 loop spans 11 amino acids. The CDR3 sequence is CAAQGPDTQYF. For the CDR3, the DNA is TGTGCCGCCCAGGGACCAGATACGCAGTATTTT.

This sequence joins TRBV7-2 and TRBJ2-7; 9 bases match TRBD1. The CDR3 spans 15 residues. Germline CDR1 SGHTA, CDR2 FQGNSA. Germline trimming cut 6 bases from V and 3 bases from J; bases unmatched to any gene: 9. The DNA for the CDR3 is TGTGCCAGCAGTCTGAAGACAGGGGGGTTCTACGAGCAGTACTTC. This gives the protein CASSLKTGGFYEQYF.

This sequence joins TRBV6-1 and TRBJ1-1; a possible D gene is TRBD1 (6 bases). In germline, CDR1 is MNHNS, CDR2 SASEGT. Deletions cut 2 bases from V and 11 bases from J, with 15 bases between. The CDR3 is 13 residues long. The CDR3 nucleotides read TGTGCCAGCAGTGAACGGGGGGGCCTTCAGGCTTTCTTT. Amino acid sequence: CASSERGGLQAFF.